This T cell receptor (beta chain) was found in a study of technical replicates of blood from a handful of donors. Germline loops: CDR1 MNHEY, CDR2 SMNVEV (reference sequence). This CDR3 has 15 residues. V dropped 7 bases and J dropped 2; count of bases not matched to a gene: 11. The repertoire was sequenced with immunoSEQ multiplex PCR; TCRdb's copy has only in-frame clones and lacks some. Among 60,000 to 90,000 clones listed, over 85% were seen once. The chain couples TRBV27 to TRBJ2-7; 7 nucleotides agree with TRBD2. This clonotype was obtained from a human donor in good health. Sequenced material: T cells isolated from PBMCs. This CDR3 is CASTYGAGAPYEQYF. The CDR3, as DNA: TGTGCCAGCACCTATGGGGCGGGAGCCCCCTACGAGCAGTACTTC.